These 29 T cell receptor beta chains were all obtained from the same sample, sequenced in a study of CD8 T cells in Susac syndrome. Reverse transcription used about 0.45 to 1 ug RNA and random hexamers. TCRdb used MiXCR to reprocess the immunoSEQ multiplex PCR reads, holding one entry per CDR3 protein. The sample lists tens of thousands of distinct CDR3 sequences; roughly 96% were seen once. The source material was CD8+ T cells from PBMCs. The source of these receptors is a human donor with Susac syndrome.

This rearrangement joins TRBV15 to TRBJ2-5; TRBD1 matches 7 bases. The junction had 4 bases not matched to a gene; V was cut back by 4 bases and J by 2 bases. Germline CDR1 reads LNHNV; CDR2 reads YYDKDF (reference sequence). The CDR3 has 14 residues. The CDR3 spells CATSNPGQQETQYF. CDR3 DNA: TGTGCCACCAGCAATCCGGGACAGCAAGAGACCCAGTACTTC. The whole variable domain, remainder taken from reference TRBV15 and TRBJ2-5, is DAMVIQNPRYQVTQFGKPVTLSCSQTLNHNVMYWYQQKSSQAPKLLFHYYDKDFNNEADTPDNFQSRRPNTSFCFLDIRSPGLGDTAMYLCATSNPGQQETQYFGPGTRLLVL.

The chain recombines TRBV6-5 with TRBJ1-6, with D unresolved. The germline V gene has CDR1 MNHEY and CDR2 SVGAGI. V lost 6 bases and J lost 7, with 7 bases in between. The CDR3 is made up of 12 amino acids. CDR3 bases: TGTGCCAGCAGCCAAGGGAATTCACCCCTCCACTTT. Translated: CASSQGNSPLHF.

This chain's CDR3 is CASSLGTSGVYEQYF. CDR3 sequence (DNA): TGTGCCAGCAGCTTGGGGACTAGCGGGGTCTACGAGCAGTACTTC. The rearrangement links TRBV5-4 to TRBJ2-7, with TRBD2 identical over 12 bases. The CDR3 consists of 15 residues. With V trimmed by 0 bases and J by 3 bases, 1 base remained unmatched. Germline values: CDR1 SGHNT, CDR2 YYREEE (reference sequence).

CDR3 amino acids: CASSLPAGEQYF. CDR3 bases: TGTGCCAGCAGCTTACCGGCCGGGGAGCAGTACTTC. The chain links TRBV7-3 to TRBJ2-7, with no clear D. Germline V gene lookup returns CDR1 SGHTA and CDR2 FQGTGA. The CDR3 is made up of 12 amino acids. V was pared by 2 bases and J by 7 bases, with 9 bases between.

The V and J genes are TRBV4-1 and TRBJ1-1; tentative D call: TRBD1 (5 bases). This CDR3 has 16 amino acids. The V gene's germline CDR1 is MGHRA and CDR2 YSYEKL. V lost 0 bases to trimming and J lost 3 bases, with 14 bases between them. The CDR3 DNA reads as TGCGCCAGCAGCCAAGATGCGAGGGGCTGGGACACTGAAGCTTTCTTT. Translated, it gives CASSQDARGWDTEAFF.

This clonotype has only a few counts. Germline is not matched at one junction end, which may reflect a read error. The chain combines TRBV12-3 or TRBV12-4 with TRBJ2-3; D is uncertain. The CDR3 sequence is 12 residues long. DNA of the CDR3: TGTGCCAGCACTTTAGGGACAGATACGCAGTATTTT. Translation: CASTLGTDTQYF.

V and J are TRBV6-5 and TRBJ2-6, with D maybe TRBD2 (5 bases). V was cut by 2 bases and J by 0 bases, with 8 bases left in between. This CDR3 contains 16 residues. Germline V gene data show CDR1 as MNHEY and CDR2 as SVGAGI. The CDR3 region is CASSYREVSGANVLTF. The CDR3 nucleotides are TGTGCCAGCAGTTACCGGGAAGTCTCTGGGGCCAACGTCCTGACTTTC.

The J gene is TRBJ1-2, the V gene TRBV29-1; D gene uncertain. The CDR3 is made up of 12 amino acids. Germline CDR1 and CDR2: SQVTM and ANQGSEA. Trimming removed 4 bases at V and 3 bases at J, with 9 bases between. The CDR3 loop reads CSVGEGHYGYTF. CDR3 nucleotides: TGCAGCGTTGGAGAAGGCCACTATGGCTACACCTTC.

This clonotype was seen only once. The chain is built from TRBV5-1 and TRBJ1-1; no firm D call. Germline V CDR1 and CDR2: SGHRS, YFSETQ. Trimming left V 3 bases short and J 10 bases short, with 13 bases between. CDR3 length: 12 residues. The CDR3 spells CASSSIEGAAFF. In DNA form, the CDR3 reads TGCGCCAGCAGCTCCATAGAAGGTGCAGCTTTCTTT.

The chain is built from TRBV4-1 and TRBJ1-5, with D uncertain. This CDR3 has 14 amino acids. Germline CDR1 is MGHRA and CDR2 is YSYEKL. V was clipped by 0 bases and J by 7 bases, with 10 bases between them. The CDR3 bases are TGCGCCAGCAGCCAAGACAACGGAGAGCAGCCCCAGCATTTT. Residues: CASSQDNGEQPQHF.

The rearrangement links TRBV4-1 to TRBJ1-5, with D possibly matching TRBD1 (6 bases). V was trimmed by 3 bases and J by 4 bases, leaving 16 bases between them. Germline CDR1 reads MGHRA; CDR2 reads YSYEKL. The CDR3 has 16 residues. CDR3 in amino acids: CASSQVPGTRNQPQHF. DNA for the CDR3: TGCGCCAGCAGCCAGGTCCCCGGGACAAGGAATCAGCCCCAGCATTTT.

The chain is built from TRBV20-1 and TRBJ1-6; D gene unclear. Germline assignment: CDR1 DFQATT and CDR2 SNEGSKA (reference sequence). This CDR3 contains 12 residues. V dropped 6 bases and J dropped 6 bases, with 9 bases sitting between them. Here the CDR3 DNA reads TGCAGTGCCCCAGTCCGTAATTCACCCCTCCACTTT. Its protein product is CSAPVRNSPLHF.

The J gene is TRBJ1-3, the V gene TRBV7-6, with D perhaps matching TRBD1 (6 bases). This CDR3 has 15 residues. Germline CDR1 reads SGHVS; CDR2 reads FNYEAQ. Trimming pared 5 bases from V and 1 base from J, leaving 12 bases between. CDR3 nucleotide sequence: TGTGCCAGCAGCCGATCAACAGGGTCTGGAAACACCATATATTTT. This translates into CASSRSTGSGNTIYF.

This clonotype was seen once. The V call is TRBV25-1, the J call TRBJ2-5, with TRBD1 as a possible D gene (7 bases). Per germline, CDR1 MGHDK and CDR2 SYGVNS. This CDR3 contains 14 residues. V lost 8 bases to trimming and J lost 5 bases, with 18 bases between them. The CDR3 loop reads CASVRQGGDETQYF. The CDR3 nucleotides read TGTGCCAGCGTCCGACAGGGAGGCGACGAGACCCAGTACTTC.

This chain uses TRBV2 with TRBJ2-1; D is undetermined. Looked up from germline, CDR1 is SNHLY and CDR2 is FYNNEI. This CDR3 has 12 amino acids. Trimming took 4 bases from V and 6 from J, leaving 7 bases between them. The CDR3 sequence: CASSGQINEQFF. In DNA, the CDR3 is TGTGCCAGCAGTGGCCAGATCAATGAGCAGTTCTTC.

The CDR3 DNA is TGTGCCAGCAGTTACTCAGTCAACAATGAGCAGTTCTTC. Its translation: CASSYSVNNEQFF. This sequence joins TRBV6-2 or TRBV6-3 and TRBJ2-1; no firm D call. In germline, CDR1 is MNHEY, CDR2 SVGEGT. Trimming took off 0 bases at V and 5 bases at J, with 5 bases between the two ends. The CDR3 has 13 residues.

The chain employs TRBV14 and TRBJ2-2, with D possibly matching TRBD2 (6 bases). The germline V gene encodes CDR1 SGHDN and CDR2 FVKESK. Trimming cost V 6 bases and J 0 bases, with 8 bases left between them. The CDR3 runs to 14 residues. CDR3 residues: CASRREANTGELFF. The CDR3 DNA reads as TGTGCCAGCAGAAGGGAGGCGAACACCGGGGAGCTGTTTTTT.

The rearrangement links TRBV20-1 to TRBJ2-7; no definite D call. CDR1 is DFQATT and CDR2 is SNEGSKA in the germline V gene (reference sequence). The CDR3 consists of 13 residues. The CDR3 loop reads CSADGSSPYEQYF. The CDR3 DNA sequence: TGCAGCGCGGACGGATCCAGTCCCTACGAGCAGTACTTC.

The chain joins TRBV3-1 to TRBJ2-1; 10 bases map to TRBD2. V gave up 4 bases and J gave up 6 bases; unmatched junction bases: 9. Germline V lookup: CDR1 LGHDT, CDR2 YNNKEL (reference sequence). The CDR3 totals 16 residues. CDR3 loop: CASSRYAGLAVNEQFF. CDR3 DNA sequence: TGTGCCAGCAGCCGATATGCCGGACTAGCGGTCAATGAGCAGTTCTTC.

V usage is TRBV20-1 and J usage is TRBJ2-5, with 9 bases identical to TRBD2. Germline CDR1 is DFQATT and CDR2 is SNEGSKA (reference sequence). CDR3 length equals 14 residues. V lost 3 bases to trimming and J lost 0 bases; unmatched junction nucleotides: 2. The CDR3: CSASLAGYQETQYF. The CDR3 DNA sequence: TGCAGTGCTAGCCTAGCGGGGTACCAAGAGACCCAGTACTTC.

This clonotype was detected only a few times. This chain connects TRBV6-2 or TRBV6-3 to TRBJ1-2; no clear D gene. Trimming took 6 bases from V and 4 from J, leaving 12 bases between them. The length of the CDR3 is 13 residues. From germline, CDR1 is MNHEY and CDR2 SVGEGT. CDR3 DNA: TGTGCCAGCAGCCCAGGACGGAGCTATGGCTACACCTTC. As protein: CASSPGRSYGYTF.

V and J are TRBV12-3 or TRBV12-4 and TRBJ2-3; 9 nucleotides align to TRBD1. The trim removed 5 bases at V and 2 bases at J, leaving 5 bases unmatched. This CDR3 has 15 residues. CDR3 nucleotides: TGTGCCAGCAGTCTCGGGACAGGGAACACAGATACGCAGTATTTT. Its protein is CASSLGTGNTDTQYF.

The chain recombines TRBV30 with TRBJ1-6; no clear D. There are 16 residues in the CDR3. The V and J ends lost 2 bases and 4 bases respectively, with 15 bases between them. Germline V gene lookup returns CDR1 GTSNPN and CDR2 SVGIG (reference sequence). The CDR3 DNA sequence: TGTGCCTGGAGTACCGGCGGCCGGGCATATAATTCACCCCTCCACTTT. Protein sequence: CAWSTGGRAYNSPLHF.

This clonotype was seen only a few times. This sequence joins TRBV6-1 and TRBJ2-3; the D gene is possibly TRBD1 (6 bases). The germline gives CDR1 MNHNS, CDR2 SASEGT. This CDR3 comprises 16 residues. Trimming left V 7 bases short and J 2 bases short, with 19 bases between. The CDR3 reads CASTTGWGRVTDTQYF. CDR3 bases: TGTGCCAGCACCACGGGTTGGGGGCGCGTCACAGATACGCAGTATTTT.

The chain joins TRBV12-3 or TRBV12-4 to TRBJ1-5; D is perhaps TRBD1 (6 bases). The CDR3 is 15 residues long. V shed 3 bases and J shed 3 bases, with 12 bases lying between them. The DNA for the CDR3 is TGTGCCAGCAGTTTTTTCACAGGGCCCAATCAGCCCCAGCATTTT. It specifies CASSFFTGPNQPQHF.

The chain carries TRBV9 and TRBJ1-2, with D possibly being TRBD1 (5 bases). The CDR3 is made up of 14 amino acids. Germline CDR1 and CDR2: SGDLS and YYNGEE. Trimming took 0 bases from V and 1 from J, leaving 7 bases between them. The DNA for the CDR3 is TGTGCCAGCAGCGTAGGACAGCTTAACTATGGCTACACCTTC. It codes for CASSVGQLNYGYTF.

This clonotype was seen only once. The genes are TRBV19 and TRBJ2-1; no firm D call. With 1 base removed from V and 10 bases from J, the gap between germline ends came to 8 bases. CDR3 length: 12 amino acids. The V gene's germline CDR1 is LNHDA and CDR2 SQIVND (reference sequence). The CDR3 sequence: CASSIGGEEQFF. In nucleotides, the CDR3 is TGTGCCAGTAGTATAGGAGGTGAAGAGCAGTTCTTC.

J is TRBJ1-5 and V is TRBV18; weak D call: TRBD1 (5 bases). Germline CDR1 reads KGHSH; CDR2 reads LQKENI. This CDR3 spans 18 amino acids. The ends were cut back, 0 bases at V and 0 bases at J, with 15 bases in the middle. Here the CDR3 reads CASSPPRFEGHSNQPQHF. The CDR3 region has the DNA TGTGCCAGCTCACCACCTCGGTTCGAGGGGCATAGCAATCAGCCCCAGCATTTT.

The J gene is TRBJ1-1, the V gene TRBV4-3; D is unresolved. With 0 bases removed from V and 6 bases from J, the gap between germline ends came to 14 bases. The length of the CDR3 is 15 residues. The germline V gene has CDR1 LGHNA and CDR2 YSLEER. CDR3 in amino acids: CASSQDYLPGAEAFF. For the CDR3, the DNA is TGCGCCAGCAGCCAAGATTACCTTCCTGGCGCTGAAGCTTTCTTT.